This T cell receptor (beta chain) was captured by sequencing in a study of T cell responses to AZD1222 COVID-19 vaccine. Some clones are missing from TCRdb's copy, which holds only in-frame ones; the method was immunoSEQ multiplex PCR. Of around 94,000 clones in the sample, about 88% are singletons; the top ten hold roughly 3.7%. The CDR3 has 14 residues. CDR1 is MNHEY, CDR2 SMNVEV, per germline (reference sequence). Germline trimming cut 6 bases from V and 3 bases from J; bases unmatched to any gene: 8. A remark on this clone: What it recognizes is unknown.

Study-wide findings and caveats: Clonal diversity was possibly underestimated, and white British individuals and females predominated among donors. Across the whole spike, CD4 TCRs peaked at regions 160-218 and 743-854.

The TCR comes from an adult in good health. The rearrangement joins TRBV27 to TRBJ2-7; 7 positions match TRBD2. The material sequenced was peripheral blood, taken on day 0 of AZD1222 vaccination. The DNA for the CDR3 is TGTGCCAGCAGAATGCGGTTAGCGGGCTACGAGCAGTACTTC. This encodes CASRMRLAGYEQYF.